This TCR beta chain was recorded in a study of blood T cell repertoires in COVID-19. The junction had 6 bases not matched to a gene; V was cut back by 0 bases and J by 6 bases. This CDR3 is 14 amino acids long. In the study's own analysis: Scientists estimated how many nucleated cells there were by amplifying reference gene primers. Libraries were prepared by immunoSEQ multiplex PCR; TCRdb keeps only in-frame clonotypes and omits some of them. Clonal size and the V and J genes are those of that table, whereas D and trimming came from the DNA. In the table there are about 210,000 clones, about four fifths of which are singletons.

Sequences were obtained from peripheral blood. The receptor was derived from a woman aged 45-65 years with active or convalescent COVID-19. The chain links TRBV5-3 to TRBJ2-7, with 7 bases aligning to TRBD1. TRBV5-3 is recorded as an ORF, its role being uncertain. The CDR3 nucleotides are TGTGCCAGAAGCTTGGGGACAGGCCCCTCCGAGCAGTACGTC. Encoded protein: CARSLGTGPSEQYV.